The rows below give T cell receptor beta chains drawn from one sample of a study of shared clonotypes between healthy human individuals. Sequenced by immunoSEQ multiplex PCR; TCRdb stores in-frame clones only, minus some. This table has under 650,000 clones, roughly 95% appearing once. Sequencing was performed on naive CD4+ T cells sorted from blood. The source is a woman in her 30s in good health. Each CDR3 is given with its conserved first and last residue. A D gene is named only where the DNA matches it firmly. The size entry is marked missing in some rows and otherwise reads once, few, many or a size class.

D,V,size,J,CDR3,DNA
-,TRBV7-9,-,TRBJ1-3,CASSLDVGRSGNTIYF,TGTGCCAGCAGCTTAGATGTGGGGAGATCGGGAAACACCATATATTTT
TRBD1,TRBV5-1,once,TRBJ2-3,CASSPGTETSTDTQYF,TGCGCCAGCAGCCCGGGGACAGAAACTAGCACAGATACGCAGTATTTT
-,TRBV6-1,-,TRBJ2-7,CASRMTAYEQYF,TGTGCCAGCAGGATGACAGCTTACGAGCAGTACTTC
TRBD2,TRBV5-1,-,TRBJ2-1,CASSLASGSGNEQFF,TGCGCCAGCAGCTTGGCTAGCGGGAGCGGGAATGAGCAGTTCTTC
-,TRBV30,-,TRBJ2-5,CAWSVLHRETQYF,TGTGCCTGGAGTGTACTTCATCGAGAGACCCAGTACTTC
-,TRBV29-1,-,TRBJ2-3,CSVESRGSTDTQYF,TGCAGCGTTGAATCTAGGGGAAGCACAGATACGCAGTATTTT
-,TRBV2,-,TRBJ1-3,CASSELGGAGNTIYF,TGTGCCAGCAGTGAACTAGGGGGAGCCGGAAACACCATATATTTT
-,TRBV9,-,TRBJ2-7,CASSVGGSSYEQYF,TGTGCCAGCAGCGTAGGTGGGAGCTCCTACGAGCAGTACTTC
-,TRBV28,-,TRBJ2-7,CASRTHYEQYF,TGTGCCAGCAGGACTCACTACGAGCAGTACTTC
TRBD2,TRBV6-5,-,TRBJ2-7,CASSYSRLAEYEQYF,TGTGCCAGCAGTTACTCGAGACTAGCGGAGTACGAGCAGTACTTC
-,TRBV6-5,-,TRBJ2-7,CASSYKDLYEQYF,TGTGCCAGCAGTTACAAAGACCTCTACGAGCAGTACTTC
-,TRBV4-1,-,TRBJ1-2,CASSQARDDYGYTF,TGCGCCAGCAGCCAAGCTAGGGACGACTATGGCTACACCTTC
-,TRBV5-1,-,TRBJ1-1,CASTRITITGKAEAFF,TGCGCCAGCACCAGAATTACTATCACAGGGAAAGCTGAAGCTTTCTTT
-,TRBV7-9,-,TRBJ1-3,CASSPASNTIYF,TGTGCCAGCAGCCCTGCGTCAAACACCATATATTTT
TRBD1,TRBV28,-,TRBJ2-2,CASSFFPPGTGVTNTGELFF,TGTGCCAGCAGTTTTTTCCCCCCCGGGACAGGCGTTACGAACACCGGGGAGCTGTTTTTT
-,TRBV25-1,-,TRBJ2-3,CASTGWGQGTDTQYF,TGTGCCAGCACCGGATGGGGGCAAGGCACAGATACGCAGTATTTT
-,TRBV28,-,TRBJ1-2,CASSLMVTVPTNYGYTF,TGTGCCAGCAGTTTAATGGTAACAGTACCTACTAACTATGGCTACACCTTC
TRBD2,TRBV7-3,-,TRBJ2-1,CASSPNSGRSYNEQFF,TGTGCCAGCAGCCCAAATAGCGGGCGCTCCTACAATGAGCAGTTCTTC
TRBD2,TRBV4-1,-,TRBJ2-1,CASSASGGYNEQFF,TGCGCCAGCAGCGCCAGCGGGGGGTACAATGAGCAGTTCTTC
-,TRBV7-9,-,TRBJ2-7,CASSFARTLPGHQLYEQYF,TGTGCCAGCAGCTTCGCCCGGACGTTACCGGGACACCAACTCTACGAGCAGTACTTC
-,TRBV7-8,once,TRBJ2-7,CASSDWRGQNYEQYF,TGTGCCAGCAGCGACTGGCGAGGCCAAAACTACGAGCAGTACTTC
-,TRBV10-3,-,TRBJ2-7,CAIREGELYEQYF,TGTGCCATCAGGGAAGGAGAGCTTTACGAGCAGTACTTC
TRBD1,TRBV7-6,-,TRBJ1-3,CASSSGQGARGNTIYF,TGTGCCAGCAGTTCCGGACAGGGGGCACGAGGAAACACCATATATTTT
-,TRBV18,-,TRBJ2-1,CASSPPDEWQFF,TGTGCCAGCTCACCACCAGACGAGTGGCAGTTCTTC
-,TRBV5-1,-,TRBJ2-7,CASSAEVETPYEQYF,TGCGCCAGCAGCGCCGAAGTCGAGACGCCCTACGAGCAGTACTTC
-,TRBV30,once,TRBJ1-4,CAWSEQLATNEKLFF,TGTGCCTGGAGTGAACAGCTTGCAACTAATGAAAAACTGTTTTTT
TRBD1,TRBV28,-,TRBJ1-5,CASSPHKGAEGNQPQHF,TGTGCCAGCAGTCCTCACAAGGGGGCGGAAGGCAATCAGCCCCAGCATTTT
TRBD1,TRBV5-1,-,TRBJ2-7,CASSGTGGGSYEQYF,TGCGCCAGCAGCGGGACAGGGGGAGGCTCCTACGAGCAGTACTTC
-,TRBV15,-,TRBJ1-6,CATSREFPGTPSSYNSPLHF,TGTGCCACCAGCAGAGAATTCCCCGGGACACCTAGCTCCTATAATTCACCCCTCCACTTT
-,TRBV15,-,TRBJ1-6,CATSRDMVLNSPLHF,TGTGCCACCAGCAGAGATATGGTCCTTAATTCACCCCTCCACTTT
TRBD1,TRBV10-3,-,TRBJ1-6,CAISESGTGGSPLHF,TGTGCCATCAGTGAGTCTGGAACAGGGGGTTCACCCCTCCACTTT
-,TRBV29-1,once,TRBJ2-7,CSVVRGEHEQYF,TGCAGCGTTGTGAGGGGGGAGCACGAGCAGTACTTC
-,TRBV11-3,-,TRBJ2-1,CASSVGGGSYNEQFF,TGTGCCAGCAGCGTAGGTGGCGGGTCCTACAATGAGCAGTTCTTC
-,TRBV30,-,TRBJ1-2,CAWSVWTHYGYTF,TGTGCCTGGAGTGTCTGGACACACTATGGCTACACCTTC
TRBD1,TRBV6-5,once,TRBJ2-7,CASREDRGTHYEQYF,TGTGCCAGCAGAGAGGACAGGGGCACTCACTACGAGCAGTACTTC
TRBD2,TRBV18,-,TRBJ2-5,CASSPNLRTSGSPQETQYF,TGTGCCAGCTCACCGAACCTTCGGACTAGCGGGAGCCCCCAGGAGACCCAGTACTTC
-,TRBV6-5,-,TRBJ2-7,CASSYSGGGIYEQYF,TGTGCCAGCAGTTACTCCGGGGGCGGGATATACGAGCAGTACTTC
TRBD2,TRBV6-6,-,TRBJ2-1,CASSTVAGASYNEQFF,TGTGCCAGCTCAACAGTAGCGGGCGCGTCCTACAATGAGCAGTTCTTC
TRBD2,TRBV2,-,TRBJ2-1,CASSASGSVNEQFF,TGTGCCAGCAGTGCTAGCGGGAGTGTCAATGAGCAGTTCTTC
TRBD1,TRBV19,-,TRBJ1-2,CASSITSLPRQGDYGYTF,TGTGCCAGTAGTATAACTTCCCTCCCCCGACAGGGCGACTATGGCTACACCTTC
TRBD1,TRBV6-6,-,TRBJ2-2,CASTADRANTGELFF,TGTGCCAGCACCGCGGACAGGGCGAACACCGGGGAGCTGTTTTTT
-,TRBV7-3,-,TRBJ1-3,CASSPQGSGNTIYF,TGTGCCAGCAGCCCGCAGGGCTCTGGAAACACCATATATTTT
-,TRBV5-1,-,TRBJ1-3,CASSLKPGNTIYF,TGCGCCAGCAGCTTGAAGCCTGGAAACACCATATATTTT
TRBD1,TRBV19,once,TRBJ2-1,CASSGQGWSEQFF,TGTGCCAGTAGTGGACAGGGTTGGTCTGAGCAGTTCTTC
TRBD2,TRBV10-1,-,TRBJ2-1,CASSVSGPNEQFF,TGCGCCAGCAGTGTTAGCGGGCCTAATGAGCAGTTCTTC
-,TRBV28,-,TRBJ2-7,CATTTGSYEQYF,TGTGCCACCACGACTGGCTCCTACGAGCAGTACTTC
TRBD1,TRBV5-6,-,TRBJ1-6,CASSLWDRDFSPLHF,TGTGCCAGCAGCTTGTGGGACAGGGACTTTTCACCCCTCCACTTT
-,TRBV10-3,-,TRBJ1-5,CAISVSGDSNQPQHF,TGTGCCATCAGTGTATCCGGAGATAGCAATCAGCCCCAGCATTTT
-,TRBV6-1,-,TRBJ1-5,CASSVTEGLGQPQHF,TGTGCCAGCAGTGTCACCGAGGGGTTGGGTCAGCCCCAGCATTTT
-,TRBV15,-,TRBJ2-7,CATSRDRKRTYPYEQYF,TGTGCCACCAGCAGAGATCGGAAGCGGACCTATCCCTACGAGCAGTACTTC
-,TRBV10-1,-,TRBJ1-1,CASRGGTGQTEAFF,TGCGCCAGCAGAGGGGGGACCGGACAAACTGAAGCTTTCTTT
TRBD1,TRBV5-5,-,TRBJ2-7,CASSGDRPSYEQYF,TGTGCCAGCAGCGGGGACAGGCCTTCCTACGAGCAGTACTTC
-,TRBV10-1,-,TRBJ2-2,CASKSISKDTGELFF,TGCGCCAGCAAAAGTATTAGTAAGGACACCGGGGAGCTGTTTTTT
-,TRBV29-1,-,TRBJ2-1,CSVEDPLLSPDNEQFF,TGCAGCGTTGAAGACCCCCTGCTGAGCCCCGACAATGAGCAGTTCTTC
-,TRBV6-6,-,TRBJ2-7,CASSPLTDTYEQYF,TGTGCCAGCAGTCCCCTGACCGATACCTACGAGCAGTACTTC
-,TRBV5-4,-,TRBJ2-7,CASSLAPGSSYEQYF,TGTGCCAGCAGCTTGGCGCCAGGTAGCTCCTACGAGCAGTACTTC
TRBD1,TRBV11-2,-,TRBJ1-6,CASSLVWDSTLHF,TGTGCCAGCAGCTTAGTTTGGGACAGTACTCTCCACTTT